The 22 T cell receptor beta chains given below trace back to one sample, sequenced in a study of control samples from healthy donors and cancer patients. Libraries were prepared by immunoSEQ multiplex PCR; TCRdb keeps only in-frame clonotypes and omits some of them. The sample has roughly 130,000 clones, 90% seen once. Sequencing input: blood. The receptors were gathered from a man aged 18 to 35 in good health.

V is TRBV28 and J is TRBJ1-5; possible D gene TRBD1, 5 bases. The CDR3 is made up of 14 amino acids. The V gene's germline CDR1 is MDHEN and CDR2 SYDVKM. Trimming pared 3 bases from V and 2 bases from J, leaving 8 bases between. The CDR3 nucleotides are TGTGCCAGCAGTTTTCGGGGGGGCAATCAGCCCCAGCATTTT. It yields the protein CASSFRGGNQPQHF. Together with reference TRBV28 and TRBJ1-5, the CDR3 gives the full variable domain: DVKVTQSSRYLVKRTGEKVFLECVQDMDHENMFWYRQDPGLGLRLIYFSYDVKMKEKGDIPEGYSVSREKKERFSLILESASTNQTSMYLCASSFRGGNQPQHFGDGTRLSIL.

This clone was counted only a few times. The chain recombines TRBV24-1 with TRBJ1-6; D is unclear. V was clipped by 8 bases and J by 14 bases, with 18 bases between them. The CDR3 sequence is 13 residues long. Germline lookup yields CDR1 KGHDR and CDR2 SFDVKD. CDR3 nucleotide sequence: TGTGCCACCACCCCCAGAGAGTTCAGAGCCCTCCACTTT. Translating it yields CATTPREFRALHF.

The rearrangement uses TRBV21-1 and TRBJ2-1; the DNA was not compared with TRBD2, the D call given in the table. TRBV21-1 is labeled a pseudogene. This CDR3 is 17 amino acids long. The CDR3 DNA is TGTGCCAGCAGCAAAGCGGTAGGGACTAGCGGGGACAATGAGCAGTTCTTC. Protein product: CASSKAVGTSGDNEQFF.

DNA of the CDR3: TGTGCCAGCAGCTTAATCTTGACCCTGGCAGGTGAGCCCCAGCATTTT. Translation gives CASSLILTLAGEPQHF. The J gene is TRBJ1-5, the V gene TRBV7-3; D is undetermined. Trimming left V 1 base short and J 8 bases short, with 18 bases between. Germline CDR1 and CDR2: SGHTA and FQGTGA. CDR3 length equals 16 residues. Variable domain in full (rest from reference TRBV7-3 and TRBJ1-5): GAGVSQTPSNKVTEKGKYVELRCDPISGHTALYWYRQSLGQGPEFLIYFQGTGAADDSGLPNDRFFAVRPEGSVSTLKIQRTERGDSAVYLCASSLILTLAGEPQHFGDGTRLSIL.

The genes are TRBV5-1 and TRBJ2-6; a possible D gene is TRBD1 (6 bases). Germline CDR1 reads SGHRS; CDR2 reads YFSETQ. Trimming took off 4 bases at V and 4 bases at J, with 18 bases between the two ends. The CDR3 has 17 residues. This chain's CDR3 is CASSPFLGTSGANVLTF. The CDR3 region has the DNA TGCGCCAGCAGCCCTTTTCTGGGGACATCAGGGGCCAACGTCCTGACTTTC.

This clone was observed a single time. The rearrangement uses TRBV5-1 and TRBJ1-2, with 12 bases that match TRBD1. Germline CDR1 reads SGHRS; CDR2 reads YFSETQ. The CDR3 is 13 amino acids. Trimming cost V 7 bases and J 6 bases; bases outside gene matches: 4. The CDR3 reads CASRDRGQDGYTF. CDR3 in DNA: TGCGCCAGCCGGGACAGGGGGCAGGATGGCTACACCTTC.

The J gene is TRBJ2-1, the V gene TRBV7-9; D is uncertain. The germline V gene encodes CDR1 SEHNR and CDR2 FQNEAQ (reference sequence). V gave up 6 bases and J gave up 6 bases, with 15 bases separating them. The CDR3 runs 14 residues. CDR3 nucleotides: TGTGCCAGCAGATACAGAGATCTGGTCAATGAGCAGTTCTTC. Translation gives CASRYRDLVNEQFF.

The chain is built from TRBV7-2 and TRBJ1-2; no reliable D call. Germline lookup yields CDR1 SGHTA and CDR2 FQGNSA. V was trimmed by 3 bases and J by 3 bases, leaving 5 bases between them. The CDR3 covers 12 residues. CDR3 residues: CASSFVDYGYTF. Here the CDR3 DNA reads TGTGCCAGCAGCTTCGTAGACTATGGCTACACCTTC.

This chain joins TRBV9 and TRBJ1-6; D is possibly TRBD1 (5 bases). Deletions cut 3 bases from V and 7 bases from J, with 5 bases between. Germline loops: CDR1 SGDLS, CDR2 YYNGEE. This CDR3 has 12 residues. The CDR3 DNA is TGTGCCAGCAGCGGACAGAATTCACCCCTCCACTTT. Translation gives CASSGQNSPLHF.

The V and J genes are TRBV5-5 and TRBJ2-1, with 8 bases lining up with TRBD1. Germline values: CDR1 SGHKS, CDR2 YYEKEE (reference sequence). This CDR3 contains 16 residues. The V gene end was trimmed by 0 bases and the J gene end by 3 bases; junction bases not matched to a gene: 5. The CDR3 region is CASSLAGQDYYNEQFF. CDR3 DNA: TGTGCCAGCAGCTTGGCGGGACAGGACTACTACAATGAGCAGTTCTTC. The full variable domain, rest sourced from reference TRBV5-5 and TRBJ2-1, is DAGVTQSPTHLIKTRGQQVTLRCSPISGHKSVSWYQQVLGQGPQFIFQYYEKEERGRGNFPDRFSARQFPNYSSELNVNALLLGDSALYLCASSLAGQDYYNEQFFGPGTRLTVL.

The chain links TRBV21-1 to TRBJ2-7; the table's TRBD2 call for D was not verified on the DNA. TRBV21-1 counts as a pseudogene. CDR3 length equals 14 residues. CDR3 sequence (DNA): TGTGCCAGCAGCAACGCGCTCGCGGGAAATGAGCAGTACGTC. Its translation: CASSNALAGNEQYV.

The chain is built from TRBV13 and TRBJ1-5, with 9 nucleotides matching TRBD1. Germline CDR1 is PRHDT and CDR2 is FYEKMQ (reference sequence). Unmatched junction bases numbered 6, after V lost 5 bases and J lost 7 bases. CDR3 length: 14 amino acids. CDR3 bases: TGTGCCAGCAGCCCCGGGACAGGGATCCAGCCCCAGCATTTT. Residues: CASSPGTGIQPQHF.

Here the CDR3 reads CASSLATGGYEKLFF. The CDR3 DNA follows: TGTGCCAGCAGCTTAGCCACAGGGGGCTATGAAAAACTGTTTTTT. The rearrangement links TRBV7-2 to TRBJ1-4; 9 bases map to TRBD1. Germline assignment: CDR1 SGHTA and CDR2 FQGNSA. J gave up 6 bases and V 0 bases, and 2 bases lay outside the gene matches. The CDR3 spans 15 residues.

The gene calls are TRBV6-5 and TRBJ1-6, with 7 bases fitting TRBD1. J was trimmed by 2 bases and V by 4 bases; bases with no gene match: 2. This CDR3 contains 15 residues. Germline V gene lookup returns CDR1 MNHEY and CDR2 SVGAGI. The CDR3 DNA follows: TGTGCCAGCAGTTTGGGGACAGCCTATAATTCACCCCTCCACTTT. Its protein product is CASSLGTAYNSPLHF.

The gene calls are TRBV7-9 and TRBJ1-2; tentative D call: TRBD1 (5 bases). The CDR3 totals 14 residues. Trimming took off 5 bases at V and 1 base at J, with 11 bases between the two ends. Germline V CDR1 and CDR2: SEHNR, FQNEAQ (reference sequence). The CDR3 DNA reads TGTGCCAGCAGCCCAAGGACAATTAACTATGGCTACACCTTC. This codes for CASSPRTINYGYTF.

CDR3 in DNA: TGTGCCAGCAGCCCACGGAGTTTGGGACAGGGCACCGGGGAGCTGTTTTTT. Its translation is CASSPRSLGQGTGELFF. The chain uses TRBV9 and TRBJ2-2; 9 nucleotides align to TRBD1. The V segment lost 4 bases and the J segment 4 bases; nucleotides outside the gene matches: 11. Germline loops: CDR1 SGDLS, CDR2 YYNGEE. The CDR3 covers 17 residues.

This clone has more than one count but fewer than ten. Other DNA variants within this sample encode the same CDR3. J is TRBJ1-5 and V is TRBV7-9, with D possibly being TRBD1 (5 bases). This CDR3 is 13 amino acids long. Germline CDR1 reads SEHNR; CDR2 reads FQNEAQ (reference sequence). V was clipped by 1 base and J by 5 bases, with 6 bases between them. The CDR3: CASSLGGDQPQHF. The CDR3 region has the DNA TGTGCCAGCAGCTTAGGGGGGGATCAGCCCCAGCATTTT.

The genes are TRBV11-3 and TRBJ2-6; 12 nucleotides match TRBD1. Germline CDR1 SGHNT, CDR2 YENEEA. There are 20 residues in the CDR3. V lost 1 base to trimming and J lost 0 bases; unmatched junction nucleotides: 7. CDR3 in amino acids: CASSLGWDRGPRSGANVLTF. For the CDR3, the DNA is TGTGCCAGCAGCTTAGGATGGGACAGGGGGCCCCGCTCTGGGGCCAACGTCCTGACTTTC.

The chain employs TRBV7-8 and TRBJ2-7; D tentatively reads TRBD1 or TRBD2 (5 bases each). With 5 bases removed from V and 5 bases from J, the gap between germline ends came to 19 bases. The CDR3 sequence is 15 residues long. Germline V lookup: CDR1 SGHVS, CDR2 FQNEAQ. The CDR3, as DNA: TGTGCCAGCAGCCCTTTTGAGGGGCCCATCCACGAGCAGTACTTC. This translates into CASSPFEGPIHEQYF.

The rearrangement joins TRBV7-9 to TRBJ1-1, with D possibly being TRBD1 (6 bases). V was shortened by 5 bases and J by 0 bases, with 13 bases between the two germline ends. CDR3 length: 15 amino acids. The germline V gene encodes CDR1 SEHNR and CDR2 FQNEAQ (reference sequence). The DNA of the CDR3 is TGTGCCAGCAGCGACGGACAGTTCATGAACACTGAAGCTTTCTTT. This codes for CASSDGQFMNTEAFF.

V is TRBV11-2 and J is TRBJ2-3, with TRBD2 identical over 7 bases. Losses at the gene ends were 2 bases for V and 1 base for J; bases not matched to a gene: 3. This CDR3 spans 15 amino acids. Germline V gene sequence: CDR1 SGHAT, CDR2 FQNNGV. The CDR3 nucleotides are TGTGCCAGCAGCTTACTCGCGGGGGGCACAGATACGCAGTATTTT. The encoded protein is CASSLLAGGTDTQYF. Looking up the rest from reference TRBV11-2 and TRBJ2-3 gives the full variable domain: EAGVAQSPRYKIIEKRQSVAFWCNPISGHATLYWYQQILGQGPKLLIQFQNNGVVDDSQLPKDRFSAERLKGVDSTLKIQPAKLEDSAVYLCASSLLAGGTDTQYFGPGTRLTVL.

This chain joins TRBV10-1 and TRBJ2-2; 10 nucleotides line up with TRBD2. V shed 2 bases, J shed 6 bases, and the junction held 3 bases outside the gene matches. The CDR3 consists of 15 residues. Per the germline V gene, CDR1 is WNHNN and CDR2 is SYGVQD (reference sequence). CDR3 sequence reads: CASSEERGGPGELFF. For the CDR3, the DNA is TGCGCCAGCAGTGAGGAGCGGGGGGGCCCCGGGGAGCTGTTTTTT.